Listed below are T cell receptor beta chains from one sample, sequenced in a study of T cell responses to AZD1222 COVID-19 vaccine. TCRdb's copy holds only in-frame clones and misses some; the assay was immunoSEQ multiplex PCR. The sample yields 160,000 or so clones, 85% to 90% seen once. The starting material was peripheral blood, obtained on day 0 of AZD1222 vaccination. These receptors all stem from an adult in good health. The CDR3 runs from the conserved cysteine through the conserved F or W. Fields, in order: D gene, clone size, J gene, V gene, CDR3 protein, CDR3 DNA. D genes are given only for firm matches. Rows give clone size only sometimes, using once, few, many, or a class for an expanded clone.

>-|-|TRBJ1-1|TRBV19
CASSTLPFTGTNTEAFF
TGTGCCAGTAGTACCCTCCCATTTACAGGGACGAACACTGAAGCTTTCTTT
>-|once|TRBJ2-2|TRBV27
CASSLDGSNTGELFF
TGTGCCAGCAGTTTGGACGGCTCGAACACCGGGGAGCTGTTTTTT
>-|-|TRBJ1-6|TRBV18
CASSPNPLSLQSPLHF
TGTGCCAGCTCACCAAACCCTCTATCCCTCCAGTCACCCCTCCACTTT
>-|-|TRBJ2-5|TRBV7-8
CASSLDYAQETQYF
TGTGCCAGCAGCTTGGACTACGCCCAAGAGACCCAGTACTTC
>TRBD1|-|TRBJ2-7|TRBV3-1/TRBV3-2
CASSQGDRRKNEQYF
TGTGCCAGCAGCCAAGGGGACAGGAGGAAGAACGAGCAGTACTTC
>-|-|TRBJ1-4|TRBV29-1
CSALMTEYPATNEKLFF
TGCAGCGCCCTAATGACAGAGTACCCTGCAACTAATGAAAAACTGTTTTTT
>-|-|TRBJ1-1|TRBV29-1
CSAWRNTEAFF
TGCAGCGCCTGGCGGAACACTGAAGCTTTCTTT
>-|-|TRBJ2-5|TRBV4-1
CASSQESGGGLGETQYF
TGCGCCAGCAGCCAAGAAAGTGGCGGAGGCCTAGGGGAGACCCAGTACTTC
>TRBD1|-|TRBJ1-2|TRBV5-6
CASSLTGEYGYTF
TGTGCCAGCAGTTTGACAGGGGAATACGGCTACACCTTC
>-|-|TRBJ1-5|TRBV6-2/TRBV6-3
CASSPQAGGQPQHF
TGTGCCAGCAGTCCCCAGGCGGGGGGTCAGCCCCAGCATTTT
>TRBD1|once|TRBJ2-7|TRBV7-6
CASSLVGGQGRYEQYF
TGTGCCAGCAGCTTAGTGGGGGGACAGGGAAGATACGAGCAGTACTTC
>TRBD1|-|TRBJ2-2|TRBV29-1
CSVRVRGQAGELFF
TGCAGCGTGAGGGTCAGGGGGCAGGCCGGGGAGCTGTTTTTT
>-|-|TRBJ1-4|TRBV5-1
CASSLNPQESNEKLFF
TGCGCCAGCAGCTTGAATCCTCAGGAGTCTAATGAAAAACTGTTTTTT
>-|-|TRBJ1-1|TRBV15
CATSRDYRRGRNTEAFF
TGTGCCACCAGCAGAGATTACAGGAGGGGCCGGAACACTGAAGCTTTCTTT
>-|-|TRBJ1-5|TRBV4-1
CASSHEQGNGNQPQHF
TGCGCCAGCAGCCATGAGCAGGGTAACGGCAATCAGCCCCAGCATTTT
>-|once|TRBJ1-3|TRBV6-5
CASSSGTTGNTIYF
TGTGCCAGCAGTTCCGGGACCACTGGAAACACCATATATTTT
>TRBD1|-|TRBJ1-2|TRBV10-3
CAISESRDSFPYGYTF
TGTGCCATCAGTGAGTCTCGGGACAGCTTTCCCTATGGCTACACCTTC
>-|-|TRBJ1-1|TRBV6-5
CASSPTGGRSEAFF
TGTGCCAGCAGTCCAACCGGGGGCAGATCTGAAGCTTTCTTT
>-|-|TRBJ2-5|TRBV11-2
CASSLAVRGETQYF
TGTGCCAGCAGCTTAGCAGTCAGGGGCGAGACCCAGTACTTC
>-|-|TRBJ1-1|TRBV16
CASSQSTRAEAFF
TGTGCCAGCAGCCAATCGACCAGGGCTGAAGCTTTCTTT
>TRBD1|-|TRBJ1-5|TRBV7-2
CASSFDRDQPQHF
TGTGCCAGCAGCTTCGACAGGGACCAGCCCCAGCATTTT
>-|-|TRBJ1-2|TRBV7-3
CASGSSQRGYTF
TGTGCCAGCGGATCGTCCCAAAGAGGCTACACCTTC